This is a list of T cell receptor beta chains from one sample in a study of OX40 agonist ivuxolimab in advanced cancers. Assay used: immunoSEQ multiplex PCR; TCRdb lists only in-frame clones, some missing. The sample has tens of thousands of clones, about 93% seen once; the top ten hold around 16%. This specimen was CD4+ or CD8+ T cells sorted from blood, taken in a trial of the OX40 agonist ivuxolimab. Receptors were obtained from an adult with an advanced solid tumor such as melanoma, head and neck, liver or kidney cancer. CDR3s include the opening cysteine and the closing phenylalanine or tryptophan. The D gene is left open where the match is weak. Not all rows give a size; the values are once, few, many and, for expanded clones, a class.

J | size | V | D | DNA | CDR3
TRBJ1-2 | NA | TRBV7-9 | TRBD1 | TGTGCCAGCAGCCGTGGGACAGGACGAAACTATGGCTACACCTTC | CASSRGTGRNYGYTF
TRBJ2-1 | NA | TRBV11-2 | TRBD2 | TGTGCCAGCAGCTTAAATCCGACTAGCTCCAATGAGCAGTTCTTC | CASSLNPTSSNEQFF
TRBJ1-2 | NA | TRBV4-1 | TRBD1 | TGCGCCAGCAGCCAAGAGACAGGGGTGGACTATGGCTACACCTTC | CASSQETGVDYGYTF
TRBJ2-7 | NA | TRBV5-1 | NA | TGCGCCAGCAGCTTGGATTGGTACGGGATCTCCTACGAGCAGTACTTC | CASSLDWYGISYEQYF
TRBJ2-1 | NA | TRBV25-1 | TRBD2 | TGTGCCAGCAGAGGGGCTAGCGGGGACTTCTACAATGAGCAGTTCTTC | CASRGASGDFYNEQFF
TRBJ2-1 | once | TRBV27 | TRBD1 | TGTGCCAGCAGTTTAACCGCGGACAGGGGCCCATGGTATGAGTTCTTC | CASSLTADRGPWYEFF
TRBJ2-7 | NA | TRBV27 | TRBD2 | TGTGCCAGCAGCTCCCTTCGGACTAGCGGGGTCGACGAGCAGTACTTC | CASSSLRTSGVDEQYF
TRBJ2-2 | NA | TRBV7-3 | NA | TGTGCCAGCAGCTTAACGTACGGGAGAAACACCGGGGAGCTGTTTTTT | CASSLTYGRNTGELFF
TRBJ2-7 | NA | TRBV5-1 | TRBD2 | TGCGCCAGCAGCTTGACTAGCGGGAGTCTCCAGTACTTC | CASSLTSGSLQYF
TRBJ2-7 | NA | TRBV7-9 | TRBD1 | TGTGCCAGCAGCCTTGGGACAGCGAGGTACTTC | CASSLGTARYF
TRBJ1-2 | once | TRBV27 | NA | TGTGCCAGCAGTCGAGGACCGAGCTATGGCTACACCTTC | CASSRGPSYGYTF
TRBJ2-7 | once | TRBV28 | TRBD1 | TGTGCCAGCAGTCTCTACAGGGGTCCGAACTACGAGCAGTACTTC | CASSLYRGPNYEQYF
TRBJ2-7 | NA | TRBV25-1 | NA | TGTGCCAGCAGTGATCCAGCCACGGGCTCCTACGAGCAGTACTTC | CASSDPATGSYEQYF
TRBJ2-5 | NA | TRBV6-6 | NA | TGTGCCAGCAGTTACAAAGTGAGGGGAGGTGAGACCCAGTACTTC | CASSYKVRGGETQYF
TRBJ1-2 | NA | TRBV6-5 | TRBD1 | TGTGCCAGCAGTTACCTCTACAGGGGCGCGGATGGCTACACCTTC | CASSYLYRGADGYTF
TRBJ1-5 | NA | TRBV5-1 | NA | TGCGCCAGCAGCTTGAACAGCGACAATCAGCCCCAGCATTTT | CASSLNSDNQPQHF
TRBJ1-1 | NA | TRBV27 | TRBD1 | TGTGCCAGCAGTTTATCCGGGACAGGGGGGACTGAAGCTTTCTTT | CASSLSGTGGTEAFF
TRBJ1-1 | NA | TRBV6-5 | NA | TGTGCCAGCAGTTTAGGACTTCCCAGCACTGAAGCTTTCTTT | CASSLGLPSTEAFF
TRBJ2-7 | NA | TRBV27 | TRBD2 | TGTGCCAGCAGTCCCGTCGGACTAGCGGGTTACGAGCAGTACTTC | CASSPVGLAGYEQYF
TRBJ1-1 | NA | TRBV19 | NA | TGTGCCAGTAGTATAGGAGGGAACACTGAAGCTTTCTTT | CASSIGGNTEAFF
TRBJ1-1 | once | TRBV11-1 | TRBD1 | TGTGCCAGCAGCGCGCGACAGGGGAATGGTGAAGCTTTCTTT | CASSARQGNGEAFF
TRBJ1-5 | NA | TRBV28 | TRBD1 | TGTGCCAGCAGTTTACCCACCCTGGACAGGGTCGGGCAGCCCCAGCATTTT | CASSLPTLDRVGQPQHF
TRBJ1-5 | NA | TRBV19 | TRBD1 | TGTGCCAGTAGGGTCGGGACAGGGGCGCATCAGCCCCAGCATTTT | CASRVGTGAHQPQHF
TRBJ2-7 | NA | TRBV15 | NA | TGTGCCACCAGCAGAGGGGACACCGCCTACGAGCAGTACTTC | CATSRGDTAYEQYF
TRBJ2-7 | NA | TRBV29-1 | NA | TGCAGCGTTGAAGACCTGACCCTGGGCTACGAGCAGTACTTC | CSVEDLTLGYEQYF
TRBJ1-5 | NA | TRBV5-6 | TRBD1 | TGTGCCAGCAGCTTCGGGACAGGGATGTACCAGCCCCAGCATTTT | CASSFGTGMYQPQHF
TRBJ1-1 | NA | TRBV19 | TRBD1 | TGTGCCACCGATTCGTTGACAGGGCTGGGGACTGAAGCTTTCTTT | CATDSLTGLGTEAFF